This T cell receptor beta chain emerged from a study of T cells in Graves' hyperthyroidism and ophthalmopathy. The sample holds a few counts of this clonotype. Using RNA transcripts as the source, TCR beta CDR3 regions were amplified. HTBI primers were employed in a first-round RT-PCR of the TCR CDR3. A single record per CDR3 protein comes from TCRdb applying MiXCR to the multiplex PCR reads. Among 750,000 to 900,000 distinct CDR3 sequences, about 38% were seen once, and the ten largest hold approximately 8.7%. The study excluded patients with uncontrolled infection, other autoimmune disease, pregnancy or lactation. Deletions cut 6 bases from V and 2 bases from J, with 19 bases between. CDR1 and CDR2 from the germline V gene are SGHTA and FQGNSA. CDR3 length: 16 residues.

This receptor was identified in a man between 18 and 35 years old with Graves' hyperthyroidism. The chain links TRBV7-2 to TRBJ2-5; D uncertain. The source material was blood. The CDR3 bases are TGTGCCAGCAGTACTAAGGTGGCCGAAGCTCAAGAGACCCAGTACTTC. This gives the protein CASSTKVAEAQETQYF.